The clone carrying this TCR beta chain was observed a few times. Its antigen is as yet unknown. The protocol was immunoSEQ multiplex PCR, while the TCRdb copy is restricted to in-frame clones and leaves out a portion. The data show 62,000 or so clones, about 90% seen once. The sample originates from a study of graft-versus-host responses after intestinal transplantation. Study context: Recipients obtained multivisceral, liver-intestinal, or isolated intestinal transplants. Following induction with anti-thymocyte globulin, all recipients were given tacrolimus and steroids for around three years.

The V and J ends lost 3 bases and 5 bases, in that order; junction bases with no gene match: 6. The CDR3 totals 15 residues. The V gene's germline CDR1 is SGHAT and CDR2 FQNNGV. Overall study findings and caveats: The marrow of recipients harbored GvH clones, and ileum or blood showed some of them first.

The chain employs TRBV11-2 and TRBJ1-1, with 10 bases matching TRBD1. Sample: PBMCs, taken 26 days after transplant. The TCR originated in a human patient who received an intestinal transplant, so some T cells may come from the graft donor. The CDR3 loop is CASSFPTGGETEAFF. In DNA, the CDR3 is TGTGCCAGCAGCTTCCCGACAGGGGGCGAGACTGAAGCTTTCTTT. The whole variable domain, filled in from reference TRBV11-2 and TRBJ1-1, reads EAGVAQSPRYKIIEKRQSVAFWCNPISGHATLYWYQQILGQGPKLLIQFQNNGVVDDSQLPKDRFSAERLKGVDSTLKIQPAKLEDSAVYLCASSFPTGGETEAFFGQGTRLTVV.